This note documents a single T cell receptor beta chain sequence. The antigen is undetermined. The record originates from a study of cytomegalovirus exposure and HLA in healthy donors. Overall study results and limits: Per published accounts, TCR beta sequences correctly predicted the HLA-A and HLA-B alleles of most subjects. It was about 180 TCR beta chains that were listed as cytomegalovirus-associated. A later analysis reportedly found that, within productive TCRs, an Asian-associated ancestry cluster had fewer N-insertions than the mean observed across the approximately 690 donors.

PCR was performed using 60 Vbeta and 13 Jbeta primers. Measured with immunoSEQ multiplex PCR; TCRdb has only the in-frame clones, and not every one. This table has about 120,000 clones, approximately 74% appearing once. Healthy individuals who donated bone marrow served as the donors. Deletions cut 4 bases from V and 1 base from J, with 15 bases between. From germline, CDR1 is SGHRS and CDR2 YFSETQ. The CDR3 runs to 15 residues. This clonotype was obtained from a woman aged 45-59 years in good health and CMV-seropositive. The chain recombines TRBV5-1 with TRBJ2-7, with a possible D match to TRBD2 (6 bases). Sequencing was carried out using PBMCs. The CDR3 sequence is CASSPAGQGSYEQYF. CDR3 DNA sequence: TGCGCCAGCAGCCCGGCGGGGCAGGGTTCCTACGAGCAGTACTTC.